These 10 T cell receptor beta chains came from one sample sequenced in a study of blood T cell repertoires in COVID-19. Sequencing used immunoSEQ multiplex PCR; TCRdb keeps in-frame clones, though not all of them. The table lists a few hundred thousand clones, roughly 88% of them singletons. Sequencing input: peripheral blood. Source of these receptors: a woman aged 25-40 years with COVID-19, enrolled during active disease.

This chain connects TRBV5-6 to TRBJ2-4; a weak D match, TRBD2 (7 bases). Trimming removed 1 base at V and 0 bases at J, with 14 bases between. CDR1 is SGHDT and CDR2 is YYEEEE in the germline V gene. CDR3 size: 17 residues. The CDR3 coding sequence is TGTGCCAGCAGCTTGTGGGGGGGCAAATTAGCCAAAAACATTCAGTACTTC. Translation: CASSLWGGKLAKNIQYF. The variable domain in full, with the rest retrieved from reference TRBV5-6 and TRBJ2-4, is DAGVTQSPTHLIKTRGQQVTLRCSPKSGHDTVSWYQQALGQGPQFIFQYYEEEERQRGNFPDRFSGHQFPNYSSELNVNALLLGDSALYLCASSLWGGKLAKNIQYFGAGTRLSVL.

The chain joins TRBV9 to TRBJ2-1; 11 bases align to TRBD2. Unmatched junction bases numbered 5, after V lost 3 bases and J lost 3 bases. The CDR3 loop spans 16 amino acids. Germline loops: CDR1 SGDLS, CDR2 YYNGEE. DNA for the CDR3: TGTGCCAGCAGCGCCTTAGCGGGGGGGCTCTACAATGAGCAGTTCTTC. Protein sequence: CASSALAGGLYNEQFF.

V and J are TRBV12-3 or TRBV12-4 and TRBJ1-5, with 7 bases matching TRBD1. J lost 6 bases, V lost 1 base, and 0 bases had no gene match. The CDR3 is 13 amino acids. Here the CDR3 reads CASSLGDSQPQHF. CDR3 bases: TGTGCCAGCAGTTTAGGGGACAGTCAGCCCCAGCATTTT.

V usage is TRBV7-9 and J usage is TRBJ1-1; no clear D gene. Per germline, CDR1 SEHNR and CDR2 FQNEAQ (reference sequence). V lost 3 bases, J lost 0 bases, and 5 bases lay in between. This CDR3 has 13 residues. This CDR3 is CASSFSVNTEAFF. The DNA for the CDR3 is TGTGCCAGCAGCTTTTCGGTGAACACTGAAGCTTTCTTT.

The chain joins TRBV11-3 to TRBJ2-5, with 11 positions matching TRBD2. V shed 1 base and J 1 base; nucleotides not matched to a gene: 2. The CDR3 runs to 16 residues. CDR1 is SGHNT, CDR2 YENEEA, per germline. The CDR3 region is CASSLVAGGPQETQYF. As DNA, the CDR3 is TGTGCCAGCAGCTTAGTAGCGGGAGGGCCCCAAGAGACCCAGTACTTC. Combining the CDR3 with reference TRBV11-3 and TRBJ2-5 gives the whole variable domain EAGVVQSPRYKIIEKKQPVAFWCNPISGHNTLYWYLQNLGQGPELLIRYENEEAVDDSQLPKDRFSAERLKGVDSTLKIQPAELGDSAVYLCASSLVAGGPQETQYFGPGTRLLVL.

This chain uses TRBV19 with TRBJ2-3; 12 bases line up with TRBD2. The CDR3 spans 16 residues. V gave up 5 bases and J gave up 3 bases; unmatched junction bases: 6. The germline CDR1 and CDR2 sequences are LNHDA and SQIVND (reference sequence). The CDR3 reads CASSSQTSGGTDTQYF. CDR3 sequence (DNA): TGTGCCAGTAGTTCCCAGACTAGCGGGGGAACAGATACGCAGTATTTT.

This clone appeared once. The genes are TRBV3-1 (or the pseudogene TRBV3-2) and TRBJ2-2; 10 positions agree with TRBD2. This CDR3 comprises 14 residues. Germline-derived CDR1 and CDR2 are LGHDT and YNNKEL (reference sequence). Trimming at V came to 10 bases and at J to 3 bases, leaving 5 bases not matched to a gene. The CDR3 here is CATERGGDTGELFF. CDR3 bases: TGTGCCACCGAGCGGGGGGGCGACACCGGGGAGCTGTTTTTT.

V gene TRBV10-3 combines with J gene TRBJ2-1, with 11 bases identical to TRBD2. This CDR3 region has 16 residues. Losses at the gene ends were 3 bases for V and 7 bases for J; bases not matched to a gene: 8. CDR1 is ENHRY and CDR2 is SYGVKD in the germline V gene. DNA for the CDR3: TGTGCCATCAGTGATTCAGGACTAGCGGGCGGGAATGAGCAGTTCTTC. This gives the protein CAISDSGLAGGNEQFF.

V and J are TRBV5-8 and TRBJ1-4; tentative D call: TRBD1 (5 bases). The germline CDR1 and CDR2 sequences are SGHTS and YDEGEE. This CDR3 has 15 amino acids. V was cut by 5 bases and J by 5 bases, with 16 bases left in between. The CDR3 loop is CASRLGQGTNEKLFF. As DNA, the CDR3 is TGTGCCAGCAGGCTAGGGCAGGGAACGAATGAAAAACTGTTTTTT. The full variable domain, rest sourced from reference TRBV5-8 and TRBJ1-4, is EAGVTQSPTHLIKTRGQQATLRCSPISGHTSVYWYQQALGLGLQFLLWYDEGEERNRGNFPPRFSGRQFPNYSSELNVNALELEDSALYLCASRLGQGTNEKLFFGSGTQLSVL.

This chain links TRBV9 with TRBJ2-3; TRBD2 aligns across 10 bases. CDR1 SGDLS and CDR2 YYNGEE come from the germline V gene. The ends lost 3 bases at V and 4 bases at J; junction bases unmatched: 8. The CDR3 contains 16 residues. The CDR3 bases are TGTGCCAGCAGCGCCCGAGCGGGGGGGCAATCAGATACGCAGTATTTT. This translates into CASSARAGGQSDTQYF.